What follows describes a single T cell receptor (beta chain). These data are taken from a study of CD8 T cells in Susac syndrome. This CDR3 is built from 15 residues. Germline CDR1 and CDR2: SQVTM and ANQGSEA. Trimming at V came to 7 bases and at J to 6 bases, leaving 15 bases not matched to a gene. It was with random hexamers that roughly 0.45 to 1 ug RNA was reverse transcribed. Each CDR3 protein is one row after TCRdb ran MiXCR on the immunoSEQ multiplex PCR reads. The sample lists approximately 160,000 distinct CDR3 sequences; roughly 95% were seen once. The chain combines TRBV29-1 with TRBJ2-3; TRBD2 matches at 8 bases. The sequencing input was CD4+ T cells from PBMCs. This clonotype was obtained from a human donor with Susac syndrome. The CDR3 spells CSAPGGGGPSDTQYF. For the CDR3, the DNA is TGCAGCGCCCCGGGAGGGGGGGGGCCTTCGGATACGCAGTATTTT.